Following are 22 T cell receptor beta chains from one sample sequenced in a study of blood T cell repertoires in COVID-19. Sequencing was performed with immunoSEQ multiplex PCR; in TCRdb, only in-frame clones are kept and a portion is missing. The sample has 150,000 to 200,000 clones, around 80% seen once. The sequencing sample was made of PBMCs or T cells enriched from blood (not recorded which). Every receptor here comes from a middle-aged man who had recovered from COVID-19.

J is TRBJ1-3 and V is TRBV3-1 (or the pseudogene TRBV3-2); D is unclear. The V end was cut by 1 base, the J end by 0 bases, with 7 bases between. Germline CDR1 is LGHDT and CDR2 is YNNKEL (reference sequence). This CDR3 spans 15 amino acids. The CDR3 DNA sequence: TGTGCCAGCAGCCAAGGACGGGGCTCTGGAAACACCATATATTTT. This sequence encodes CASSQGRGSGNTIYF.

This clone has just a few counts. V and J are TRBV5-1 and TRBJ2-7; 10 bases map to TRBD2. Trimming cost V 0 bases and J 2 bases; bases outside gene matches: 5. The CDR3 runs to 16 residues. The germline gives CDR1 SGHRS, CDR2 YFSETQ. CDR3 loop: CASSLVLAGAPYEQYF. The CDR3 DNA follows: TGCGCCAGCAGCTTGGTTCTAGCGGGGGCCCCCTACGAGCAGTACTTC.

The rearrangement uses TRBV29-1 and TRBJ2-7, with TRBD2 identical over 7 bases. The length of the CDR3 is 13 residues. Germline V gene sequence: CDR1 SQVTM, CDR2 ANQGSEA. Trimming at V came to 5 bases and at J to 3 bases, leaving 7 bases not matched to a gene. As DNA, the CDR3 is TGCAGCGTTCCCAGGCCGGGGGGCTACGAGCAGTACTTC. This translates into CSVPRPGGYEQYF.

The chain combines TRBV28 with TRBJ2-7; D is possibly TRBD1 (6 bases). The CDR3 is 14 residues long. V was shortened by 5 bases and J by 6 bases, with 17 bases between the two germline ends. Germline-derived CDR1 and CDR2 are MDHEN and SYDVKM. The DNA for the CDR3 is TGTGCCAGCAGTCCCTGGACAGAAACGAGCGAGCAGTACTTC. Protein product: CASSPWTETSEQYF.

The rearrangement joins TRBV15 to TRBJ2-2; 13 nucleotides match TRBD2. V lost 0 bases to trimming and J lost 7 bases; unmatched junction nucleotides: 8. The CDR3 has 18 amino acids. Germline CDR1 LNHNV, CDR2 YYDKDF (reference sequence). The CDR3 sequence: CATSRELAGGPGVGELFF. The CDR3 nucleotides read TGTGCCACCAGCAGAGAACTAGCGGGAGGGCCAGGGGTCGGGGAGCTGTTTTTT.

The chain links TRBV6-1 to TRBJ1-2, with 8 bases that match TRBD1. The CDR3 is 16 residues long. Trimming took 1 base from V and 4 from J; bases not matched to a gene: 8. CDR1 is MNHNS, CDR2 SASEGT, per germline. CDR3 coding DNA: TGTGCCAGCAGTGAAGGGCAGGGGGCGTTCATCTATGGCTACACCTTC. Translated, it gives CASSEGQGAFIYGYTF.

In its sample, this clone was seen once. V and J are TRBV19 and TRBJ2-4, with 7 bases fitting TRBD2. The CDR3 extends over 16 amino acids. Germline V gene lookup returns CDR1 LNHDA and CDR2 SQIVND (reference sequence). The V and J ends lost 5 bases and 2 bases, in that order; junction bases with no gene match: 9. CDR3 sequence: CASSGEGYPTKNIQYF. In DNA form, the CDR3 reads TGTGCCAGTAGTGGGGAGGGATATCCGACCAAAAACATTCAGTACTTC.

This rearrangement joins TRBV6-5 to TRBJ2-7; D may be TRBD1 (5 bases). Trimming took off 5 bases at V and 2 bases at J, with 16 bases between the two ends. CDR1 and CDR2 from the germline V gene are MNHEY and SVGAGI. CDR3 length: 15 amino acids. The CDR3: CASSTPQVHPYEQYF. As DNA, the CDR3 is TGTGCCAGCAGTACCCCACAGGTCCACCCCTACGAGCAGTACTTC.

The chain has TRBV11-2 and TRBJ1-2; D gene uncertain. This CDR3 spans 12 amino acids. CDR1 and CDR2 from the germline V gene are SGHAT and FQNNGV. The V and J ends lost 4 bases and 4 bases respectively, with 7 bases between them. CDR3 residues: CASSYSIYGYTF. The CDR3 bases are TGTGCCAGCAGCTACTCCATCTATGGCTACACCTTC.

The chain recombines TRBV29-1 with TRBJ2-5; D is unclear. Between the trimmed V and J ends, which lost 3 bases and 5 bases, there was a span of 13 bases. The length of the CDR3 is 13 residues. Per germline, CDR1 SQVTM and CDR2 ANQGSEA. Here the CDR3 reads CSVDQASKETQYF. The CDR3 DNA reads TGCAGCGTTGATCAGGCCTCGAAGGAGACCCAGTACTTC.

This clone was detected only a few times. At one of its ends the junction is not consistent with the germline gene, which may arise from a read error. The J gene is TRBJ2-7, the V gene TRBV29-1; 8 bases map to TRBD1. CDR1 is SQVTM and CDR2 is ANQGSEA in the germline V gene. This CDR3 has 14 residues. In DNA, the CDR3 is TGCAGCGCTGAAGCCGGACAGGGTCGCTACGAGCAGTACTTC. It is translated as CSAEAGQGRYEQYF.

As regards this clone: Other DNA sequences of this sample code for an identical CDR3. This chain connects TRBV19 to TRBJ2-7, with 12 nucleotides matching TRBD2. The CDR3 consists of 13 residues. CDR1 is LNHDA, CDR2 SQIVND, per germline (reference sequence). Germline trimming cut 9 bases from V and 4 bases from J; bases unmatched to any gene: 4. The CDR3 loop is CASKTSGSYEQYF. CDR3 bases: TGTGCCAGCAAGACTAGCGGGAGTTACGAGCAGTACTTC.

This clone came up once. J is TRBJ1-1 and V is TRBV6-5, with D perhaps matching TRBD1 (5 bases). There are 14 residues in the CDR3. The ends were cut back, 6 bases at V and 4 bases at J, with 15 bases in the middle. Germline CDR1 MNHEY, CDR2 SVGAGI. DNA of the CDR3: TGTGCCAGCAGAAGCTCCGGGGGGGGCACTGAAGCTTTCTTT. It specifies CASRSSGGGTEAFF.

This clone showed up just once. The rearrangement uses TRBV6-1 and TRBJ1-4; 9 bases agree with TRBD1. The junction had 8 bases not matched to a gene; V was cut back by 6 bases and J by 0 bases. Germline V gives CDR1 MNHNS, CDR2 SASEGT. CDR3 length equals 17 residues. CDR3 protein: CASSETGGQSTNEKLFF. The CDR3 DNA follows: TGTGCCAGCAGCGAAACAGGGGGCCAGTCAACTAATGAAAAACTGTTTTTT.

V and J are TRBV24-1 and TRBJ2-1; weak D call: TRBD2 (6 bases). The CDR3 is 15 amino acids. Trimming took off 5 bases at V and 2 bases at J, with 12 bases between the two ends. Germline loops: CDR1 KGHDR, CDR2 SFDVKD. CDR3 in amino acids: CATSARGGAYNEQFF. The CDR3 DNA follows: TGTGCCACCAGTGCCCGCGGAGGGGCCTACAATGAGCAGTTCTTC.

The rearrangement links TRBV27 to TRBJ2-3; 7 nucleotides align to TRBD2. V shed 6 bases, J shed 4 bases, and the junction held 7 bases outside the gene matches. The CDR3 has 14 residues. The V gene's germline CDR1 is MNHEY and CDR2 SMNVEV (reference sequence). The CDR3 protein is CASREMGGADTQYF. The CDR3 DNA is TGTGCCAGCAGGGAAATGGGAGGGGCAGATACGCAGTATTTT.

The chain uses TRBV5-1 and TRBJ1-4; weak D call: TRBD1 (5 bases). The V end lost 4 bases, the J end lost 0 bases, and 10 bases lay between the germline ends. Germline values: CDR1 SGHRS, CDR2 YFSETQ. This CDR3 contains 15 residues. CDR3 bases: TGCGCCAGCAGCCCTAGGGGTGCAACTAATGAAAAACTGTTTTTT. It is translated as CASSPRGATNEKLFF.

The J gene is TRBJ2-2, the V gene TRBV28; 7 nucleotides match TRBD1. The CDR3 length is 13 residues. CDR1 and CDR2 (germline): MDHEN, SYDVKM. Trimming removed 2 bases from V and 15 bases from J; junction bases left unmatched: 9. The CDR3 nucleotides are TGTGCCAGCAGTTTAAATACCGGGACAGAGGTGTTTTTT. Its translation: CASSLNTGTEVFF.

This sequence joins TRBV27 and TRBJ1-6, with 9 bases fitting TRBD1. Germline CDR1 reads MNHEY; CDR2 reads SMNVEV (reference sequence). V lost 3 bases, J lost 4 bases, and 4 bases stayed unmatched. The CDR3 spans 16 residues. The CDR3 protein is CASSFSTGGYNSPLHF. CDR3 nucleotide sequence: TGTGCCAGCAGTTTTTCGACAGGGGGGTATAATTCACCCCTCCACTTT.

The chain recombines TRBV27 with TRBJ2-3; tentatively, D is TRBD1 (5 bases). The CDR3 covers 16 residues. Germline CDR1 and CDR2: MNHEY and SMNVEV (reference sequence). The V gene lost 2 bases and the J gene lost 2 bases, with 14 bases spanning the gap. CDR3 nucleotides: TGTGCCAGCAGTTTAACAGGACGGCCACCCACAGATACGCAGTATTTT. Its translation: CASSLTGRPPTDTQYF.

V gene TRBV5-1 combines with J gene TRBJ1-4; tentative D call: TRBD1 (5 bases). The CDR3 runs to 14 residues. Germline-derived CDR1 and CDR2 are SGHRS and YFSETQ. Trimming removed 1 base from V and 4 bases from J, with 8 bases in between. CDR3 DNA sequence: TGCGCCAGCAGCTTGACAGGCATTAATGAAAAACTGTTTTTT. It codes for CASSLTGINEKLFF.

The rearrangement links TRBV27 to TRBJ1-1; tentative D call: TRBD1 (6 bases). The CDR3 consists of 14 residues. Looked up from germline, CDR1 is MNHEY and CDR2 is SMNVEV (reference sequence). V was trimmed by 5 bases and J by 5 bases, leaving 15 bases between them. CDR3 sequence reads: CASSPNREITEAFF. The CDR3 DNA sequence: TGTGCCAGCAGTCCAAACAGGGAGATAACTGAAGCTTTCTTT.